This T cell receptor (beta chain) was documented in a study of shared clonotypes between healthy human individuals. Study-wide results and limits: Only blood was sampled, and tissue TCR repertoires likely differ from blood ones.

The protocol was immunoSEQ multiplex PCR, while the TCRdb copy is restricted to in-frame clones and leaves out a portion. The top ten clones hold 0.5% to 0.65% of a sample with around 1.1 million clones, 75% to 80% of them seen once. Details on this clone: Its antigen is unidentified. The sample holds other DNA sequences that translate to the same CDR3.

Trimming took off 0 bases at V and 2 bases at J, with 7 bases between the two ends. This CDR3 region has 14 residues. CDR1 and CDR2 (germline): KGHSH, LQKENI. The sequenced sample was memory CD4+ T cells from PBMCs. As to subset: CD45RA-negative fraction. The chain combines TRBV18 with TRBJ2-5; D unclear. The sequence was obtained from a man aged 18 to 30 in good health. Some clones in this sample may be carry-over from other donors' samples. The chain's CDR3 is CASSPPNGQETQYF. The CDR3 DNA sequence: TGTGCCAGCTCACCACCGAATGGGCAAGAGACCCAGTACTTC.